This T cell receptor beta chain was identified in a study of PD-L1 blockade in urothelial cancer. The V segment lost 5 bases and the J segment 5 bases; nucleotides outside the gene matches: 11. Per germline, CDR1 SQVTM and CDR2 ANQGSEA. CDR3 size: 14 residues. Time point denoted: peripheral blood 6 weeks after treatment start. This table comes from immunoSEQ multiplex PCR, and its TCRdb copy is limited to in-frame clones, with some not included. The repertoire holds about 45,000 clones, approximately 82% seen once, with around 13% in the top ten. The chain joins TRBV29-1 to TRBJ2-7; the match to TRBD2 covers 8 bases. The clonotype was recovered from a man aged 55 to 70 with urothelial cancer. The sample consisted of PBMCs, taken around atezolizumab (anti-PD-L1) treatment. The CDR3 DNA follows: TGCAGCGTTCGAGCGGGAGCAGGTGTTGACGAGCAGTACTTC. Translated: CSVRAGAGVDEQYF.